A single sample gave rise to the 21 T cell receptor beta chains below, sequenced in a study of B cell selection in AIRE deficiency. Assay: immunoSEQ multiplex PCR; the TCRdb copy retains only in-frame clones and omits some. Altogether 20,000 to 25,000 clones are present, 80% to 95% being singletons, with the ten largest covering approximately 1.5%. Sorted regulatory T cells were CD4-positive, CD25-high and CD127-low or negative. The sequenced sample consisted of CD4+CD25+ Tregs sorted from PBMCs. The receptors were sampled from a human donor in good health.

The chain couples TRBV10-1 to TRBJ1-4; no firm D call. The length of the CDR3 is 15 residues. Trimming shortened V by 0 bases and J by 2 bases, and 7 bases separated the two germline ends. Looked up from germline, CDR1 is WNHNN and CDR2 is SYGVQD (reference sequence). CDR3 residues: CASSESVRTNEKLFF. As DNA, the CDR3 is TGCGCCAGCAGTGAGTCGGTTCGGACTAATGAAAAACTGTTTTTT.

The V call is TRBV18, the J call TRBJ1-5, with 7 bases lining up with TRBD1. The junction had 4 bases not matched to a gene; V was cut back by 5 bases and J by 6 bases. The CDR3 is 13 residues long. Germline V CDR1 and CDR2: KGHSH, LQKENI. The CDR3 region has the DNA TGTGCCAGCTCAACAGGGGTGGGTCAGCCCCAGCATTTT. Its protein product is CASSTGVGQPQHF.

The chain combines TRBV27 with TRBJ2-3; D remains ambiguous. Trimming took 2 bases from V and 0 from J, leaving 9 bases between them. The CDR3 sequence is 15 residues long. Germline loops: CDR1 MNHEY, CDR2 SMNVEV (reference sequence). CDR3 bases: TGTGCCAGCAGTTTAGCGGATGCTAGCACAGATACGCAGTATTTT. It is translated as CASSLADASTDTQYF.

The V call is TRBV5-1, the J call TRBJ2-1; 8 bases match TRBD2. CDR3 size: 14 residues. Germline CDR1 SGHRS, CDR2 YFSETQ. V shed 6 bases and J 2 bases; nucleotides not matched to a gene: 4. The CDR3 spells CASTPAGAYNEQFF. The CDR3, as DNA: TGCGCCAGCACCCCAGCGGGAGCCTACAATGAGCAGTTCTTC.

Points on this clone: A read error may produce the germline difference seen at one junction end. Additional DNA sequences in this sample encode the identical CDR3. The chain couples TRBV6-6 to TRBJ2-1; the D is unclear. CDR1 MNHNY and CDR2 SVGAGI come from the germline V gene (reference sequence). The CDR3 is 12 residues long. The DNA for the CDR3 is TGCGCCAGCAGTTACAAGTTGAATGAGCAGTTCTTC. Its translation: CASSYKLNEQFF.

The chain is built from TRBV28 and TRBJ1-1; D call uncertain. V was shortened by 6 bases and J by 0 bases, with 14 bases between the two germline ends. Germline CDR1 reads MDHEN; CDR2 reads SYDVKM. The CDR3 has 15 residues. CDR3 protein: CASRLTHFMNTEAFF. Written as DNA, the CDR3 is TGTGCCAGCAGACTAACACACTTCATGAACACTGAAGCTTTCTTT.

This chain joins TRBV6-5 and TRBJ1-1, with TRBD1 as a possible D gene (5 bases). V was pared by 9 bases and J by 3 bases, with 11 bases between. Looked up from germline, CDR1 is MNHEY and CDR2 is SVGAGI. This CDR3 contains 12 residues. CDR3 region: CASGRGDTEAFF. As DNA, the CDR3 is TGTGCCAGTGGACGAGGGGACACTGAAGCTTTCTTT.

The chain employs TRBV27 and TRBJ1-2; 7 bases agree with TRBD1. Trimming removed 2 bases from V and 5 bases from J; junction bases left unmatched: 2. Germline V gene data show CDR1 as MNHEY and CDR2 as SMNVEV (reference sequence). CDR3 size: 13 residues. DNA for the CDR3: TGTGCCAGCAGTTTAAAACAGGGGTATGGCTACACCTTC. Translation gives CASSLKQGYGYTF.

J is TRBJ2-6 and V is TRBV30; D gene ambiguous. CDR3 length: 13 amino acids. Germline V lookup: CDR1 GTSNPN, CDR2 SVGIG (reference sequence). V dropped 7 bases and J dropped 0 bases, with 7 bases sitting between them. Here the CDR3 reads CASQFSGANVLTF. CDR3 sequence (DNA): TGTGCCTCACAGTTCTCTGGGGCCAACGTCCTGACTTTC.

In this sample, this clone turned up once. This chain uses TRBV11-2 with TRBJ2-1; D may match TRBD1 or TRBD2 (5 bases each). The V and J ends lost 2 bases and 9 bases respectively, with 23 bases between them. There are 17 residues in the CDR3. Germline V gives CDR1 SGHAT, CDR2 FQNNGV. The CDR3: CASSLRTVIKGDSEQFF. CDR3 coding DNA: TGTGCCAGCAGCTTACGGACTGTCATCAAAGGGGATAGTGAGCAGTTCTTC.

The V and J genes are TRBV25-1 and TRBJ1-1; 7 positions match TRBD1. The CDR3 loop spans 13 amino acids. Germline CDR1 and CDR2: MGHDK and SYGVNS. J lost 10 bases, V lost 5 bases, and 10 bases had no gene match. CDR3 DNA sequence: TGTGCCAGCAGTTCCACGGACAGGCGGAGAGCTTTCTTT. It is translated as CASSSTDRRRAFF.

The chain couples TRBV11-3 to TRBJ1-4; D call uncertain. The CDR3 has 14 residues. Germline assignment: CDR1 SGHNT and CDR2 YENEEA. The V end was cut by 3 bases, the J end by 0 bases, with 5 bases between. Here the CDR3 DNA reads TGTGCCAGCAGCTTCGTGGCAACTAATGAAAAACTGTTTTTT. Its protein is CASSFVATNEKLFF. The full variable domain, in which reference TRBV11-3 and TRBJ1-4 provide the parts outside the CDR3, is EAGVVQSPRYKIIEKKQPVAFWCNPISGHNTLYWYLQNLGQGPELLIRYENEEAVDDSQLPKDRFSAERLKGVDSTLKIQPAELGDSAVYLCASSFVATNEKLFFGSGTQLSVL.

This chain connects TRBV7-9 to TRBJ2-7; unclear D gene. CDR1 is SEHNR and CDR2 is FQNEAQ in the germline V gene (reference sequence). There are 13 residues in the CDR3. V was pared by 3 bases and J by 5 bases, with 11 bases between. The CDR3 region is CASSFRAGHEQYF. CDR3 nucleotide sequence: TGTGCCAGCAGCTTTAGGGCCGGGCACGAGCAGTACTTC.

CDR3: CASSVGTDTQYF. The DNA of the CDR3 is TGTGCCAGCAGCGTTGGCACAGATACGCAGTATTTT. The genes are TRBV9 and TRBJ2-3; no firm D call. V was pared by 2 bases and J by 1 base, with 2 bases between. The germline CDR1 and CDR2 sequences are SGDLS and YYNGEE. The CDR3 is 12 residues long.

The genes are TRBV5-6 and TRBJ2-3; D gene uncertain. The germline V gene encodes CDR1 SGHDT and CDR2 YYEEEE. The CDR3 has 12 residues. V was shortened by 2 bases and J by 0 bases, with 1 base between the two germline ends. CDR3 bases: TGTGCCAGCAGCTTAAGCACAGATACGCAGTATTTT. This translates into CASSLSTDTQYF.

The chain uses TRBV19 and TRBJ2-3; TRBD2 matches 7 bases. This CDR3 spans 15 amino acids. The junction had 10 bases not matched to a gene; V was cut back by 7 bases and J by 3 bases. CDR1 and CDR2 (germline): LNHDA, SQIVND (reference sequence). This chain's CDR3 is CASTPSGYPTDTQYF. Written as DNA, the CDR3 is TGTGCCAGTACTCCTAGCGGATACCCTACAGATACGCAGTATTTT. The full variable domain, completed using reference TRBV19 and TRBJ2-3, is DGGITQSPKYLFRKEGQNVTLSCEQNLNHDAMYWYRQDPGQGLRLIYYSQIVNDFQKGDIAEGYSVSREKKESFPLTVTSAQKNPTAFYLCASTPSGYPTDTQYFGPGTRLTVL.

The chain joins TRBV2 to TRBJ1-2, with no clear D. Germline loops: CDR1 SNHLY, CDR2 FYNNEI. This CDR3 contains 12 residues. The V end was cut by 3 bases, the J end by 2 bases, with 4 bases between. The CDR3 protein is CASSESNYGYTF. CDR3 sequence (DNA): TGTGCCAGCAGTGAGTCGAACTATGGCTACACCTTC. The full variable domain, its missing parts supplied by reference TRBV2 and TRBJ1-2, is EPEVTQTPSHQVTQMGQEVILRCVPISNHLYFYWYRQILGQKVEFLVSFYNNEISEKSEIFDDQFSVERPDGSNFTLKIRSTKLEDSAMYFCASSESNYGYTFGSGTRLTVV.

CDR3 DNA: TGTGCCAGCAGCTTAGATTGGAGGGATTTCCATGGCTACACCTTC. Translated: CASSLDWRDFHGYTF. The chain joins TRBV11-3 to TRBJ1-2; D remains unclear. The CDR3 covers 15 residues. V was clipped by 0 bases and J by 6 bases, with 14 bases between them. Germline V gene sequence: CDR1 SGHNT, CDR2 YENEEA.

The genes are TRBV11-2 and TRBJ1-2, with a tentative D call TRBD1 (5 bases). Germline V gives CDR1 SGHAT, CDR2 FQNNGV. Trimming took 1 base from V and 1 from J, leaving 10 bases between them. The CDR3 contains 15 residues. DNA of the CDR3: TGTGCCAGCAGCTTAGCAGGGAATCTTAACTATGGCTACACCTTC. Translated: CASSLAGNLNYGYTF.

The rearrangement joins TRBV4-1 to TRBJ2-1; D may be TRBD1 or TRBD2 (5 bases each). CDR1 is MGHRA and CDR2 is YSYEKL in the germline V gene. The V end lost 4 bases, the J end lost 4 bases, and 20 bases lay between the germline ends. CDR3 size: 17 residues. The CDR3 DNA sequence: TGCGCCAGCAGCCGCTTAGGGACCGCATCGACTTACAATGAGCAGTTCTTC. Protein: CASSRLGTASTYNEQFF.

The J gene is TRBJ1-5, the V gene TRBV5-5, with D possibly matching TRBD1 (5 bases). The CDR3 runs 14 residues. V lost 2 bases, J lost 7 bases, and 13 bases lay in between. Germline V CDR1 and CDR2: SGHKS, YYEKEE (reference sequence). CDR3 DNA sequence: TGTGCCAGCAGCTTCGGGGGTGGAGGGCAGCCCCAGCATTTT. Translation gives CASSFGGGGQPQHF.